The clone carrying this T cell receptor beta chain has a count of ten or more. What it recognizes is unknown. The read stops 3 residues short of the end of the CDR3; the missing end is completed from the germline J gene. The sample is drawn from a study of T cell clonality in common variable immunodeficiency. V was pared by 4 bases and J by 3 bases, with 4 bases of the junction left unmatched. Germline V gene sequence: CDR1 KGHSH, CDR2 LQKENI. The CDR3 contains 14 residues. Overall study results and limits: CVID subjects shared fewer TCRbeta clones than healthy controls did.

Control and CVID samples contributed equal amounts of genomic DNA. Here immunoSEQ multiplex PCR was the method, and the copy in TCRdb shows in-frame clones only, minus some. Singletons are absent from the sample, which has tens of thousands of clones. The V call is TRBV18, the J call TRBJ2-7; 9 bases map to TRBD1. The source is a person aged 18 to 75 in good health. Sequenced material: peripheral blood mononuclear cells. CDR3 DNA, as far as it was read: TGTGCCAGCTCACAGGACAGGGGTTTCTACGAG. This gives the protein CASSQDRGFYE. The full CDR3 is CASSQDRGFYEQYF.